The 3 T cell receptor beta chains given below trace back to one sample, sequenced in a study of beta chain features in type 1 diabetes. Expressed TCRB transcripts were sequenced after all isolated RNA was converted to cDNA. The table came from immunoSEQ multiplex PCR; TCRdb's copy has only in-frame clones and leaves some out. The table has over 350,000 clones, less than 15% seen once. The specimen sequenced was naive CD4+ T cells from blood. Receptors were obtained from a young woman in good health.

The V and J genes are TRBV10-3 and TRBJ2-5; D unclear. The germline V gene encodes CDR1 ENHRY and CDR2 SYGVKD. There are 13 residues in the CDR3. The V end lost 7 bases, the J end lost 3 bases, and 12 bases lay between the germline ends. CDR3 sequence reads: CAINGAEKETQYF. The CDR3 nucleotides read TGTGCCATCAACGGCGCGGAGAAAGAGACCCAGTACTTC.

This clone appeared a few times. Written as DNA, the CDR3 is TGCGCCAGCAGCTTGGTTGGCGGTCAGATCAATGAGCAGTTCTTC. Its protein is CASSLVGGQINEQFF. The chain carries TRBV5-1 and TRBJ2-1, with D unresolved. The CDR3 extends over 15 amino acids. V was pared by 0 bases and J by 6 bases, with 13 bases between. CDR1 and CDR2 (germline): SGHRS, YFSETQ.

The rearrangement links TRBV11-1 to TRBJ2-3; 8 bases map to TRBD1. Germline trimming cut 5 bases from V and 3 bases from J; bases unmatched to any gene: 7. The germline CDR1 and CDR2 sequences are SGHAT and FQDESV (reference sequence). The CDR3 length is 15 residues. The CDR3 protein is CASSTGQGRTDTQYF. CDR3 DNA: TGTGCCAGCAGCACCGGACAGGGAAGGACAGATACGCAGTATTTT.